The TCR beta chain described here comes from a study of lymphopenia after photon versus proton radiotherapy. Study conclusions and caveats: Proton therapy kept repertoires fairly stable, unlike photons, which gained effector/memory cells. Post-nadir diversity loss with photons came from oligoclonal expansion, particularly CD8+ Temra cells. Post-nadir TCR diversity decline inversely tracked overall survival among those who died.

This clone has only one observation. Its antigen is unidentified. This table comes from immunoSEQ multiplex PCR, and its TCRdb copy is limited to in-frame clones, with some not included. The sample consists of about 24,000 clones, around 84% of them appearing once. The germline V and J ends were trimmed by 0 bases and 8 bases, with 22 bases remaining between them. The germline gives CDR1 LGHNA, CDR2 YNFKEQ. The CDR3 spans 17 residues. The source was peripheral blood, collected from a patient treated with photon-based radiotherapy. The gene calls are TRBV4-2 and TRBJ1-2, with a weak D call TRBD1 (5 bases). The source of this sequence is a man aged 40-50 years with gastric cancer. CDR3 in DNA: TGTGCCAGCAGCCAAGAATTTCCCGGGATGGGGCTCAGGGGCTACACCTTC. Translated, it gives CASSQEFPGMGLRGYTF.